A selection of T cell receptor beta chains follows, all from one sample in a study of blood T cell repertoires in COVID-19. TCRdb's table, derived via immunoSEQ multiplex PCR, lists solely in-frame clones and lacks some. The sample lists 110,000 or so clones; more than 70% were seen once. Material: peripheral blood. The source of these receptors is a woman in her sixties or seventies who had recovered from COVID-19. CDR3s include the opening cysteine and the closing phenylalanine or tryptophan. The D gene is left open where the match is weak. For some rows the clone size is stated as once, few or many, or as a class when expanded; others skip it.

d_call,j_call,v_call,clone_size,cdr3_nt,cdr3_aa
TRBD1,TRBJ1-4,TRBV30,-,TGTGCCTGCAAAAGGGGACAGGCCAGTGAAAAACTGTTTTTT,CACKRGQASEKLFF
TRBD1,TRBJ1-6,TRBV27,-,TGTGCCAGCAGAAGGGGACAGGGTCTTTCACCCCTCCACTTT,CASRRGQGLSPLHF
-,TRBJ1-1,TRBV5-1,-,TGCGCCAGCAGCTTGCGGCCAGGGTGGGTAGGGAACACTGAAGCTTTCTTT,CASSLRPGWVGNTEAFF
-,TRBJ2-5,TRBV5-6,-,TGTGCCAGCAGCTTGGGGGGGCGAGAGACCCAGTACTTC,CASSLGGRETQYF
TRBD2,TRBJ2-3,TRBV11-3,-,TGTGCCAGCAGCGGAGACTCGGGGGGGCGCGGAGATACGCAGTATTTT,CASSGDSGGRGDTQYF
-,TRBJ2-7,TRBV11-2,-,TGTGCCAGCAGCCCGTGGCTGGGACCAGATGCGGGATTTTTCGAGCAGTACTTC,CASSPWLGPDAGFFEQYF
TRBD2,TRBJ2-1,TRBV6-2/TRBV6-3,-,TGTGCCAGCAGTTTCGTGAGCGGGGCCCCCGATGAGCAGTTCTTC,CASSFVSGAPDEQFF
-,TRBJ2-3,TRBV29-1,-,TGCAGCGTTGGGAGAGATACGCAGTATTTT,CSVGRDTQYF
-,TRBJ2-3,TRBV24-1,-,TGTGCCACCAGTGATTTGCAGGCGGGGAGGACAGATACGCAGTATTTT,CATSDLQAGRTDTQYF
TRBD1,TRBJ2-5,TRBV7-2,-,TGTGCCAGCAGTGACAGGGGGCGGGAGACCCAGTACTTC,CASSDRGRETQYF
-,TRBJ2-3,TRBV4-3,-,TGCGCCAGCAGCCAAGAGGGCGGCAGGGCCGATACGCAGTATTTT,CASSQEGGRADTQYF
-,TRBJ2-3,TRBV7-3,-,TGTGCCAGCAGCATCGGGACATTTACAGATACGCAGTATTTT,CASSIGTFTDTQYF
-,TRBJ2-5,TRBV30,few,TGTGCCTGGAGTGTACTGGGGGGGCGGGAGACCCAGTACTTC,CAWSVLGGRETQYF
-,TRBJ2-2,TRBV5-1,-,TGCGCCAGCAGCAGACAATCTTGGAACACCGGGGAGCTGTTTTTT,CASSRQSWNTGELFF
TRBD1,TRBJ2-1,TRBV23-1,-,TGCGCCAGCAGTCAATCGGGGACAGGCTCCTACAATGAGCAGTTCTTC,CASSQSGTGSYNEQFF
-,TRBJ1-3,TRBV19,-,TGTGCCAGTTGCCGGGGGGACTCTGGAAACACCATATATTTT,CASCRGDSGNTIYF
TRBD1,TRBJ1-2,TRBV18,-,TGTGCCAGCTCCCTCCAGGGGGCGGGGGCGAGTGGCTACACCTTC,CASSLQGAGASGYTF
-,TRBJ2-1,TRBV30,once,TGTGCCTGGGGCCGGGGGACCTACAATGAGCAGTTCTTC,CAWGRGTYNEQFF
-,TRBJ1-6,TRBV6-5,-,TGTGCCACTTCCAGGATTTTTAATTCACCCCTCCACTTT,CATSRIFNSPLHF
TRBD1,TRBJ2-3,TRBV6-4,few,TGTGCCAGCAGTGAGGGACAGGGGGACACAGATACGCAGTATTTT,CASSEGQGDTDTQYF
TRBD1,TRBJ1-6,TRBV3-1/TRBV3-2,-,TGTGCCAGCAGCCCACGCGCAGGACAGGGTGATTCACCCCTCCACTTT,CASSPRAGQGDSPLHF
-,TRBJ2-5,TRBV5-1,-,TGCGCCAGCAGGGACAGCCTAGAGACCCAGTACTTC,CASRDSLETQYF
-,TRBJ2-2,TRBV9,-,TGTGCCAGCTCCCACCGAGCGGGTACCGGGGAGCTGTTTTTT,CASSHRAGTGELFF
-,TRBJ1-5,TRBV9,once,TGTGCCAGCAGCGTAGGGCCCTTAAATCAGCCCCAGCATTTT,CASSVGPLNQPQHF
TRBD1,TRBJ1-2,TRBV28,-,TGTGCCAGCAGTTTAGGGACAGGGATATATGGCTACACCTTC,CASSLGTGIYGYTF
TRBD1,TRBJ1-6,TRBV18,-,TGTGCCAGCTCTGCCGACAGGACAGGGTCACCCCTCCACTTT,CASSADRTGSPLHF
-,TRBJ2-1,TRBV14,-,TGTGCCAGCAGCCCTACTATTACTCCTAATGAGCAGTTCTTC,CASSPTITPNEQFF
-,TRBJ2-1,TRBV18,-,TGTGCCAGCTCACCACCCCCTCCGAATGAGCAGTTCTTC,CASSPPPPNEQFF
-,TRBJ2-4,TRBV18,-,TGTGCCAGCTCACCAAGACTAGGGGACATTCAGTACTTC,CASSPRLGDIQYF
TRBD1,TRBJ1-2,TRBV28,-,TGTGCCAGCAGTTTGGGGGGACAGGGCAATTTTGGCTACACCTTC,CASSLGGQGNFGYTF
TRBD2,TRBJ2-7,TRBV24-1,-,TGTGCCACCCCGGGTGGTAGCGGGAGTAGGTCCTACGAGCAGTACTTC,CATPGGSGSRSYEQYF
TRBD1,TRBJ1-1,TRBV24-1,-,TGTGCCACCAGTGATCCTCGACAGGGGTCTAGCACTGAAGCTTTCTTT,CATSDPRQGSSTEAFF
TRBD1,TRBJ1-2,TRBV5-1,few,TGCGCCAGCAGCCCCCAGGGGGCGGGTGGCTACACCTTC,CASSPQGAGGYTF
TRBD2,TRBJ2-1,TRBV11-2,-,TGTGCCAGCACCTACGGGGGGAATGAGCAGTTCTTC,CASTYGGNEQFF
TRBD2,TRBJ2-1,TRBV28,-,TGTGCCAGCACCCCGGGGTCAGCGGGGCGATACAATGAGCAGTTCTTC,CASTPGSAGRYNEQFF
TRBD2,TRBJ2-5,TRBV24-1,-,TGTGCCACCGGGACTAGCGACCATCGGACCCAGTACTTC,CATGTSDHRTQYF
TRBD2,TRBJ2-7,TRBV30,-,TGTGCCTGGCTAGCGGGGGTCGAGCAGTACTTC,CAWLAGVEQYF